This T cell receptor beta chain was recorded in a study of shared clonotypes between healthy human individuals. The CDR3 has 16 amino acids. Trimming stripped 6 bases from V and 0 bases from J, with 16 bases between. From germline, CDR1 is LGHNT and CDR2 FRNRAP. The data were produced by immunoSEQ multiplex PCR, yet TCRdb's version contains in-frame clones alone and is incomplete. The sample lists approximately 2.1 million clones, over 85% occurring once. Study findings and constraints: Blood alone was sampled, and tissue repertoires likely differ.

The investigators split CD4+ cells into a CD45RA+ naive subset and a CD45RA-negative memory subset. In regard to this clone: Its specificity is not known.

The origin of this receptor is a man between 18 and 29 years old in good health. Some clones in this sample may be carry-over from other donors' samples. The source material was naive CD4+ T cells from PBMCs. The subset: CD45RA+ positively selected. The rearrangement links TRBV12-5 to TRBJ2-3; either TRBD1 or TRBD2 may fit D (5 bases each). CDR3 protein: CASGPNRDGSTDTQYF. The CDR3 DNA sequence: TGTGCTAGTGGACCTAACCGGGACGGGAGCACAGATACGCAGTATTTT.